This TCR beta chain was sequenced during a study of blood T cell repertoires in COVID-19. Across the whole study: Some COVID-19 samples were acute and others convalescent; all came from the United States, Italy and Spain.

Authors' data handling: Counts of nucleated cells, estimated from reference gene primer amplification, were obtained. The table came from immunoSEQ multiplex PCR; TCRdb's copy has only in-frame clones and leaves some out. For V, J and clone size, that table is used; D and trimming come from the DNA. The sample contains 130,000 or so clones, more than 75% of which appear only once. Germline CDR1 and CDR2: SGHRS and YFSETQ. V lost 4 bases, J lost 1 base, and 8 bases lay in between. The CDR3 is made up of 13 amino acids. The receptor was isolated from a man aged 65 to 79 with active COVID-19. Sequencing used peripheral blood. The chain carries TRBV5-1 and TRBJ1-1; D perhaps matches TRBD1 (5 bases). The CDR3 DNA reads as TGCGCCAGCAGCCTTCAGGGGAACACTGAAGCTTTCTTT. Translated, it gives CASSLQGNTEAFF.